Presented here are 32 T cell receptor beta chains from one specimen sequenced in a study of T-cell memory formation after mild COVID-19. TCRdb re-derived calls from the 5' RACE reads in MiXCR, one entry per CDR3 protein. The table has roughly 130,000 distinct CDR3 sequences, more than 15% seen once. The specimen was PBMCs or a T cell subset sorted from them (not recorded which). Receptors originate from an adult woman who had mild COVID-19 (a few samples of this study predate the infection). Cell type and time point are not known.

The V gene is TRBV12-3 or TRBV12-4, the J gene TRBJ2-2; D might be TRBD2 (5 bases). Trimming stripped 6 bases from V and 1 base from J, with 12 bases between. The CDR3 consists of 15 residues. The CDR3 region has the DNA TGTGCCAGCAGGGCTACGGGAAAGAACACCGGGGAGCTGTTTTTT. Translated: CASRATGKNTGELFF.

This clonotype was seen only a few times. The chain uses TRBV7-9 and TRBJ2-4; TRBD2 matches at 7 bases. The V and J ends lost 4 bases and 2 bases, in that order; junction bases with no gene match: 8. Germline V gives CDR1 SEHNR, CDR2 FQNEAQ (reference sequence). The CDR3 totals 16 residues. CDR3 in DNA: TGTGCCAGCAGCTCCCCCCGAGCGGGGACCAAAAACATTCAGTACTTC. Amino acid sequence: CASSSPRAGTKNIQYF.

Only a few counts were recorded for this clonotype. The genes are TRBV12-3 or TRBV12-4 and TRBJ2-2; D gene uncertain. CDR3 size: 15 residues. Trimming removed 7 bases at V and 0 bases at J, with 12 bases between. The CDR3 reads CASNFRLPNTGELFF. As DNA, the CDR3 is TGTGCCAGCAACTTCAGATTACCGAACACCGGGGAGCTGTTTTTT.

This clonotype has only a few counts. The chain uses TRBV4-1 and TRBJ2-1; D is possibly TRBD2 (6 bases). The CDR3 has 13 amino acids. V shed 1 base and J shed 10 bases, with 11 bases lying between them. Germline-derived CDR1 and CDR2 are MGHRA and YSYEKL. The CDR3 DNA reads TGCGCCAGCAGCCAAGTAGCCAGCGGGGAGCAGTTCTTC. Protein: CASSQVASGEQFF.

Only a few counts were recorded for this clonotype. V usage is TRBV27 and J usage is TRBJ2-7, with D possibly being TRBD1 (6 bases). This CDR3 spans 13 amino acids. The V end lost 7 bases, the J end lost 5 bases, and 15 bases lay between the germline ends. Germline values: CDR1 MNHEY, CDR2 SMNVEV (reference sequence). CDR3 protein: CASKVQGFNEQYF. Here the CDR3 DNA reads TGTGCCAGCAAGGTCCAGGGGTTCAACGAGCAGTACTTC.

This clonotype was detected only once. The chain uses TRBV3-1 and TRBJ2-7; 12 bases match TRBD2. Germline lookup yields CDR1 LGHDT and CDR2 YNNKEL (reference sequence). This CDR3 is built from 14 residues. The J segment lost 5 bases and the V segment lost 6 bases, leaving 5 bases of the junction unmatched. This CDR3 is CASSLAGGFNEQYF. DNA for the CDR3: TGTGCCAGCAGTCTAGCGGGAGGGTTCAACGAGCAGTACTTC.

In its sample, this clonotype was seen many times. The chain combines TRBV5-4 with TRBJ2-3; the D call may be TRBD1 or TRBD2 (5 bases each). Germline V gene data show CDR1 as SGHNT and CDR2 as YYREEE (reference sequence). CDR3 length: 15 amino acids. V dropped 1 base and J dropped 4 bases, with 13 bases sitting between them. The CDR3, as DNA: TGTGCCAGCAGCTTGTCACCAGGGAGTCCAGATACGCAGTATTTT. It translates to CASSLSPGSPDTQYF.

J is TRBJ1-5 and V is TRBV12-3 or TRBV12-4; D call uncertain. The CDR3 loop spans 17 amino acids. Trimming pared 5 bases from V and 2 bases from J, leaving 19 bases between. This CDR3 reads CASSPLSRRLGNQPQHF. The CDR3 region has the DNA TGTGCCAGCAGTCCCCTGTCGAGGCGGTTGGGCAATCAGCCCCAGCATTTT.

This rearrangement joins TRBV9 to TRBJ1-1, with D maybe TRBD1 (5 bases). The CDR3 loop spans 15 amino acids. The V gene lost 4 bases and the J gene lost 1 base, with 14 bases spanning the gap. Germline V gene lookup returns CDR1 SGDLS and CDR2 YYNGEE. This CDR3 is CASSTGVDRNTEAFF. The CDR3 region has the DNA TGTGCCAGCAGCACAGGTGTTGACAGGAACACTGAAGCTTTCTTT.

Many counts were recorded for this clonotype. This rearrangement joins TRBV7-2 to TRBJ2-7; D gene unclear. Germline values: CDR1 SGHTA, CDR2 FQGNSA. Trimming removed 7 bases from V and 3 bases from J, with 13 bases in between. This CDR3 region has 13 residues. This CDR3 is CASTPPGRYEQYF. The CDR3 DNA is TGTGCCAGCACCCCCCCCGGGCGCTACGAGCAGTACTTC.

This clonotype was detected only a few times. The J gene is TRBJ2-3, the V gene TRBV12-3 or TRBV12-4; D is unresolved. The CDR3 contains 15 residues. Trimming took 2 bases from V and 0 from J, leaving 9 bases between them. The CDR3 region is CASSLRAASTDTQYF. CDR3 nucleotides: TGTGCCAGCAGTTTAAGGGCGGCTAGCACAGATACGCAGTATTTT.

The chain is built from TRBV12-3 or TRBV12-4 and TRBJ2-5, with TRBD2 matching 10 bases. V lost 5 bases and J lost 5; bases outside the gene matches: 11. CDR3 length: 16 amino acids. The DNA of the CDR3 is TGTGCCAGCAGTCTCCCCGGGACTAGCGATGTGGAGACCCAGTACTTC. Translating gives CASSLPGTSDVETQYF.

This clonotype came up a few times. V gene TRBV6-1 combines with J gene TRBJ2-7; D is ambiguous. The germline V gene encodes CDR1 MNHNS and CDR2 SASEGT. V shed 10 bases and J shed 4 bases, with 8 bases lying between them. The CDR3 spans 10 residues. CDR3 sequence: CATSPYEQYF. CDR3 in DNA: TGTGCCACCTCCCCATACGAGCAGTACTTC.

The gene calls are TRBV19 and TRBJ2-1; D possibly matches TRBD1 or TRBD2 (5 bases each). The germline V gene has CDR1 LNHDA and CDR2 SQIVND (reference sequence). Trimming pared 6 bases from V and 7 bases from J, leaving 13 bases between. This CDR3 is built from 13 residues. CDR3 DNA sequence: TGTGCCAGTAGGGGGGAAGGACCGAATGAGCAGTTCTTC. Translating gives CASRGEGPNEQFF.

The chain uses TRBV5-1 and TRBJ2-7; 12 bases fit TRBD1. CDR3 length: 15 residues. J lost 4 bases, V lost 4 bases, and 6 bases had no gene match. The germline CDR1 and CDR2 sequences are SGHRS and YFSETQ. The CDR3 coding sequence is TGCGCCAGCAGCGTAGGGACAGGGGGCAATTACGAGCAGTACTTC. This gives the protein CASSVGTGGNYEQYF. Looking up the rest from reference TRBV5-1 and TRBJ2-7 gives the full variable domain: KAGVTQTPRYLIKTRGQQVTLSCSPISGHRSVSWYQQTPGQGLQFLFEYFSETQRNKGNFPGRFSGRQFSNSRSEMNVSTLELGDSALYLCASSVGTGGNYEQYFGPGTRLTVT.

V usage is TRBV20-1 and J usage is TRBJ2-3, with D possibly called TRBD1 or TRBD2 (5 bases each). CDR3 length: 13 amino acids. Trimming took 5 bases from V and 2 from J, leaving 11 bases between them. Per germline, CDR1 DFQATT and CDR2 SNEGSKA (reference sequence). CDR3 in amino acids: CSAFRDPTDTQYF. For the CDR3, the DNA is TGCAGTGCTTTCCGGGACCCCACAGATACGCAGTATTTT.

DNA for the CDR3: TGTGCCAGCAGCGTGGACAGAAGGAACACTGAAGCTTTCTTT. It yields the protein CASSVDRRNTEAFF. The V gene is TRBV7-8, the J gene TRBJ1-1, with TRBD1 as a possible D gene (6 bases). CDR1 is SGHVS, CDR2 FQNEAQ, per germline. With 5 bases removed from V and 1 base from J, the gap between germline ends came to 11 bases. CDR3 size: 14 residues.

This clonotype was counted at least ten times. The chain employs TRBV20-1 and TRBJ2-3, with TRBD2 matching 10 bases. Germline lookup yields CDR1 DFQATT and CDR2 SNEGSKA (reference sequence). V was pared by 6 bases and J by 4 bases, with 16 bases of the junction left unmatched. This CDR3 spans 17 amino acids. The DNA for the CDR3 is TGCAGTGCCCTCACCCATCGACCTAGCGGGAGAGCAGATACGCAGTATTTT. Its translation: CSALTHRPSGRADTQYF.

V gene TRBV20-1 combines with J gene TRBJ2-3, with 7 bases lining up with TRBD2. Losses at the gene ends were 3 bases for V and 6 bases for J; bases not matched to a gene: 6. Germline-derived CDR1 and CDR2 are DFQATT and SNEGSKA (reference sequence). The CDR3 consists of 13 residues. CDR3 sequence (DNA): TGCAGTGCTAGTCAGACCGGGGGGGATACGCAGTATTTT. Translating gives CSASQTGGDTQYF.

The gene calls are TRBV7-2 and TRBJ1-5, with TRBD1 matching over 7 bases. J lost 0 bases, V lost 2 bases, and 4 bases had no gene match. Germline loops: CDR1 SGHTA, CDR2 FQGNSA. This CDR3 is built from 16 residues. CDR3 sequence reads: CASSLQGDYSNQPQHF. Written as DNA, the CDR3 is TGTGCCAGCAGCTTACAGGGGGACTATAGCAATCAGCCCCAGCATTTT.

This clonotype came up a few times. V and J are TRBV24-1 and TRBJ2-6, with TRBD1 as a possible D gene (5 bases). V lost 3 bases to trimming and J lost 2 bases, with 7 bases between them. The CDR3 is made up of 15 amino acids. CDR1 KGHDR and CDR2 SFDVKD come from the germline V gene. CDR3 loop: CATSDGAAGANVLTF. The CDR3 bases are TGTGCCACCAGTGATGGGGCAGCTGGGGCCAACGTCCTGACTTTC.

The CDR3: CSVVDRSLTGELFF. The CDR3 DNA reads as TGCAGCGTGGTCGACAGGTCGCTGACCGGGGAGCTGTTTTTT. This chain joins TRBV29-1 and TRBJ2-2; D perhaps matches TRBD1 (6 bases). Germline lookup yields CDR1 SQVTM and CDR2 ANQGSEA. This CDR3 is built from 14 residues. Trimming removed 6 bases from V and 5 bases from J, with 16 bases in between.

Only a few counts were recorded for this clonotype. V and J are TRBV7-2 and TRBJ2-3, with D uncertain. Trimming stripped 5 bases from V and 0 bases from J, with 21 bases between. This CDR3 has 18 residues. CDR1 and CDR2 from the germline V gene are SGHTA and FQGNSA. Written as DNA, the CDR3 is TGTGCCAGCAGCCATCCGACCCCAGCACCCGATAGCACAGATACGCAGTATTTT. It translates to CASSHPTPAPDSTDTQYF.

This clonotype was observed a handful of times. The genes are TRBV6-2 or TRBV6-3 and TRBJ1-1; TRBD1 might be the D (5 bases). V gave up 3 bases and J gave up 2 bases, with 10 bases separating them. CDR3 length: 14 residues. Looked up from germline, CDR1 is MNHEY and CDR2 is SVGEGT. CDR3 region: CASSYGGSNTEAFF. The DNA for the CDR3 is TGTGCCAGCAGTTATGGGGGATCCAACACTGAAGCTTTCTTT.

The sample holds a few counts of this clonotype. This sequence joins TRBV18 and TRBJ2-2; D uncertain. Germline loops: CDR1 KGHSH, CDR2 LQKENI. CDR3 length equals 14 residues. Trimming took 3 bases from V and 0 from J, leaving 5 bases between them. The CDR3 DNA reads TGTGCCAGCTCACCTGTAGCGAACACCGGGGAGCTGTTTTTT. Translating gives CASSPVANTGELFF. Full variable domain (outside the CDR3, taken from reference TRBV18 and TRBJ2-2): NAGVMQNPRHLVRRRGQEARLRCSPMKGHSHVYWYRQLPEEGLKFMVYLQKENIIDESGMPKERFSAEFPKEGPSILRIQQVVRGDSAAYFCASSPVANTGELFFGEGSRLTVL.

The chain carries TRBV12-3 or TRBV12-4 and TRBJ2-5, with D perhaps assigned TRBD1 or TRBD2 (5 bases each). Trimming stripped 5 bases from V and 5 bases from J, with 15 bases between. The CDR3 has 14 residues. The chain's CDR3 is CASSPWGIDETQYF. The CDR3 nucleotides are TGTGCCAGCAGTCCTTGGGGGATTGATGAGACCCAGTACTTC.

The CDR3 bases are TGCGCCAGCAGCTTGGGGCGGGCGTCTGTTAATGAAAAACTGTTTTTT. Amino acid sequence: CASSLGRASVNEKLFF. The chain joins TRBV5-1 to TRBJ1-4; D is ambiguous. This CDR3 comprises 16 residues. Trimming took off 0 bases at V and 4 bases at J, with 13 bases between the two ends. Germline CDR1 is SGHRS and CDR2 is YFSETQ.

The rearrangement links TRBV14 to TRBJ2-7, with 8 bases matching TRBD1. CDR3 size: 13 residues. Trimming cost V 1 base and J 6 bases; bases outside gene matches: 2. CDR1 is SGHDN and CDR2 is FVKESK in the germline V gene. CDR3 residues: CASSQGTGREQYF. The DNA for the CDR3 is TGTGCCAGCAGCCAAGGGACAGGGCGCGAGCAGTACTTC.

This clonotype appeared many times. The genes are TRBV15 and TRBJ2-3; 12 nucleotides align to TRBD1. After removal of 1 base from V and 8 bases from J, the junction contained 4 bases not matched to a gene. CDR3 length: 15 residues. The germline V gene has CDR1 LNHNV and CDR2 YYDKDF (reference sequence). In DNA form, the CDR3 reads TGTGCCACCAGCAGAGCCGGGACAGGGGGCTCTACGCAGTATTTT. Translation: CATSRAGTGGSTQYF.

The J gene is TRBJ2-1, the V gene TRBV5-1; perhaps TRBD2 as D (6 bases). CDR1 and CDR2 from the germline V gene are SGHRS and YFSETQ. With 2 bases removed from V and 8 bases from J, the gap between germline ends came to 17 bases. The CDR3 consists of 15 residues. This CDR3 reads CASSFAGRLVDEQFF. CDR3 DNA sequence: TGCGCCAGCAGCTTTGCGGGAAGGTTAGTGGATGAGCAGTTCTTC.

The chain employs TRBV5-1 and TRBJ2-1; 8 nucleotides line up with TRBD2. The V segment lost 2 bases and the J segment 9 bases; nucleotides outside the gene matches: 4. Germline V gives CDR1 SGHRS, CDR2 YFSETQ. CDR3 length: 13 amino acids. The CDR3, as DNA: TGCGCCAGCAGCTTTTCCAGCGGGGGTGAGCAGTTCTTC. Protein product: CASSFSSGGEQFF.

This clonotype is medium-sized (0.01 to 0.1%) in the sample. The rearrangement uses TRBV5-1 and TRBJ2-7; tentatively, D is TRBD1 or TRBD2 (5 bases each). V was clipped by 3 bases and J by 2 bases, with 18 bases between them. Per the germline V gene, CDR1 is SGHRS and CDR2 is YFSETQ. This CDR3 is built from 16 residues. CDR3 nucleotides: TGCGCCAGCAGCTCAACTACCGGGACCCTTACCTACGAGCAGTACTTC. This codes for CASSSTTGTLTYEQYF.